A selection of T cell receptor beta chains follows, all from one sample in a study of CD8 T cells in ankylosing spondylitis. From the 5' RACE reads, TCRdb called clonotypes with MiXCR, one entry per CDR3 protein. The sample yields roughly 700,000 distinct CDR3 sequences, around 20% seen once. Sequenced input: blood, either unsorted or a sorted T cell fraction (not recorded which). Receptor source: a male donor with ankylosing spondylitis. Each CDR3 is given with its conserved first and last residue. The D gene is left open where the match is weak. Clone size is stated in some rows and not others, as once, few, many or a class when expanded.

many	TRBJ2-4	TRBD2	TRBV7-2	CASKPTHSGTIQYF	TGTGCCAGCAAACCTACCCATAGCGGGACTATTCAGTACTTC
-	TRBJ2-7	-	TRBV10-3	CAIRVGGGSYEQYF	TGTGCCATCAGGGTTGGAGGAGGCTCCTACGAGCAGTACTTC
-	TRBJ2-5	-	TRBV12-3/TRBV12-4	CASSFSRDQETQYF	TGTGCCAGCAGTTTTTCCCGGGATCAAGAGACCCAGTACTTC
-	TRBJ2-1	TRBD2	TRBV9	CASSVGTSGKNEQFF	TGTGCCAGCAGCGTAGGGACTAGCGGGAAGAATGAGCAGTTCTTC
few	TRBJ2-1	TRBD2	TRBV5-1	CASSQGLDPTYNEQFF	TGCGCCAGCAGTCAGGGACTAGACCCTACCTACAATGAGCAGTTCTTC
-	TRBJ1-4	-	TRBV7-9	CASAFGEKLFF	TGTGCCAGCGCCTTTGGTGAAAAACTGTTTTTT
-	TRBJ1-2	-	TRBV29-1	CSVEEGRYYGYTF	TGCAGCGTTGAAGAGGGGCGCTACTATGGCTACACCTTC
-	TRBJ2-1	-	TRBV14	CASSQGQYTTQQFF	TGTGCCAGCAGCCAAGGCCAATACACTACCCAGCAGTTCTTC
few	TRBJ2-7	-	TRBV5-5	CASSLPQGELAYEQYF	TGTGCCAGCAGCTTACCACAGGGTGAACTGGCCTACGAGCAGTACTTC
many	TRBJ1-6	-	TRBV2	CASRNPPSLMHNSPLHF	TGTGCCAGCAGGAACCCCCCCTCACTTATGCATAATTCACCCCTCCACTTT
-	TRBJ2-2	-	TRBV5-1	CASTYQAGTNTGELFF	TGCGCCAGTACGTACCAGGCAGGGACGAACACCGGGGAGCTGTTTTTT
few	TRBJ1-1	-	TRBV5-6	CASSLSPQGQAFF	TGTGCCAGCAGCTTGTCCCCGCAGGGTCAAGCTTTCTTT
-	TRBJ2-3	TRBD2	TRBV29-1	CSVDLAGSTDTQYF	TGCAGCGTAGACCTAGCGGGGAGCACAGATACGCAGTATTTT
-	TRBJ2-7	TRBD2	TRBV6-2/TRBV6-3	CASIPSGRGAYEQYF	TGTGCCAGCATTCCTAGCGGGAGAGGCGCCTACGAGCAGTACTTC
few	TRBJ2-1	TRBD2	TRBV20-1	CSARELVSSGSHEQFF	TGCAGTGCTAGAGAGTTGGTGTCTAGCGGGAGCCATGAGCAGTTCTTC
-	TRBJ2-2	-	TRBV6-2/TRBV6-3	CAIRVGGGPNTGELFF	TGTGCCATCAGAGTGGGGGGTGGACCGAACACCGGGGAGCTGTTTTTT
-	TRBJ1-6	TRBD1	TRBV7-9	CASSPPDRDNSPLHF	TGTGCCAGCAGTCCACCGGACAGGGATAATTCACCCCTCCACTTT
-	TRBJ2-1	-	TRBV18	CASSPGSIAYNEQFF	TGTGCCAGCTCACCAGGGTCGATAGCATACAATGAGCAGTTCTTC
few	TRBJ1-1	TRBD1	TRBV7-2	CASSLDEGASTEAFF	TGTGCCAGCAGCTTGGATGAGGGGGCAAGTACTGAAGCTTTCTTT
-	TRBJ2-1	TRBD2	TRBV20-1	CSASEWTSGGNEQFF	TGCAGTGCTAGTGAATGGACTAGCGGGGGCAATGAGCAGTTCTTC
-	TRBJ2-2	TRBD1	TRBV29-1	CSARTGYTGELFF	TGCAGCGCCCGGACAGGGTATACCGGGGAGCTGTTTTTT
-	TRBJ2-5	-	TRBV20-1	CSARWGQETQYF	TGCAGTGCTAGGTGGGGGCAAGAGACCCAGTACTTC
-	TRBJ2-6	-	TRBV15	CATSRAQGSGANVLTF	TGTGCCACCAGCAGGGCCCAGGGGTCTGGGGCCAACGTCCTGACTTTC
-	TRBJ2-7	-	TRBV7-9	CASSRVHYEQYF	TGTGCCAGCAGTCGGGTCCACTACGAGCAGTACTTC
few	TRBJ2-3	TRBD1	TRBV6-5	CASSRKGTGVWDTQYF	TGTGCCAGCAGCCGCAAAGGGACAGGGGTTTGGGATACGCAGTATTTT
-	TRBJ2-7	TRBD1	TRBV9	CASSVLPGQALYEQYF	TGTGCCAGCAGCGTACTACCGGGACAGGCCCTCTACGAGCAGTACTTC
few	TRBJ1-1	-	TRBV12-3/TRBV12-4	CASSLRLGGTEAFF	TGTGCCAGCAGTTTACGTCTCGGAGGCACTGAAGCTTTCTTT
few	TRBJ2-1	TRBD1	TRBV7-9	CASSSTGGSSYNEQFF	TGTGCCAGCAGCTCGACAGGGGGGTCCTCCTACAATGAGCAGTTCTTC
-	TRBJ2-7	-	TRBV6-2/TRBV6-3	CASSYSTPYEQYF	TGTGCCAGCAGTTACTCGACTCCCTACGAGCAGTACTTC
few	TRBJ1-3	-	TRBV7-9	CASSLVTGKEGNTIYF	TGTGCCAGCAGCTTAGTCACCGGGAAGGAAGGAAACACCATATATTTT
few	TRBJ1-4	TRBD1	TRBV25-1	CASSEFLGQGQEKLFF	TGTGCCAGCAGTGAATTTTTGGGACAGGGGCAGGAAAAACTGTTTTTT
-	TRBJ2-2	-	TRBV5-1	CASSLTPGSNTGELFF	TGCGCCAGCAGCTTGACCCCAGGGTCGAACACCGGGGAGCTGTTTTTT
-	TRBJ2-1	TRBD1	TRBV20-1	CCAPGQGAIRDNEQFF	TGCTGTGCCCCGGGACAGGGGGCAATCAGGGACAATGAGCAGTTCTTC
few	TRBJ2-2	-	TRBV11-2	CASRGGGLAIPNTGELFF	TGTGCCAGCAGGGGGGGCGGTCTAGCTATCCCGAACACCGGGGAGCTGTTTTTT
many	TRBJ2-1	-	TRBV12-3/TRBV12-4	CASSLGEQFF	TGTGCCAGCAGTTTGGGTGAGCAGTTCTTC
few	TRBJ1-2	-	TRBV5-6	CASSLAKWGPNNRNYGYTF	TGTGCCAGCAGCTTGGCCAAGTGGGGGCCCAACAACCGGAACTATGGCTACACCTTC
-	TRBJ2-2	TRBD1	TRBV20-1	CSARARTGAAGELFF	TGCAGTGCTAGAGCCCGGACAGGGGCGGCCGGGGAGCTGTTTTTT
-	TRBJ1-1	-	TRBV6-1	CASSEGGWVYTEAFF	TGTGCCAGCAGTGAAGGGGGTTGGGTTTACACTGAAGCTTTCTTT
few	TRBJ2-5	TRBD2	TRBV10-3	CAIRGTSLETQYF	TGTGCCATCAGGGGGACTAGCCTGGAGACCCAGTACTTC
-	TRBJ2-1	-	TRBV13	CASNVRSGSYNEQFF	TGTGCCAGCAACGTCCGGAGCGGGTCCTACAATGAGCAGTTCTTC
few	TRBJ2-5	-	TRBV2	CASRVETQYF	TGTGCCAGCAGAGTTGAGACCCAGTACTTC
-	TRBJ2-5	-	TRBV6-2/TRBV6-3	CASSYIRPGETQYF	TGTGCCAGCAGTTACATTCGACCGGGTGAGACCCAGTACTTC
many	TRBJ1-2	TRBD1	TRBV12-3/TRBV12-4	CASSLLRDRVYGYTF	TGTGCCAGCAGTTTGTTAAGGGACAGGGTGTATGGCTACACCTTC
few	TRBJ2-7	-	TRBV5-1	CASSLVALNYEQYF	TGCGCCAGCAGCTTGGTGGCGCTAAACTACGAGCAGTACTTC
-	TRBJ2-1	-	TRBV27	CASSWGGTYNEQFF	TGTGCCAGCAGTTGGGGAGGTACCTACAATGAGCAGTTCTTC
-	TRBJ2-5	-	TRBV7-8	CASSVRTVQETQYF	TGTGCCAGCAGCGTTAGGACAGTTCAAGAGACCCAGTACTTC
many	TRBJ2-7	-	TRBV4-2	CASSQGEATTYEQYF	TGTGCCAGCAGCCAAGGGGAAGCCACGACCTACGAGCAGTACTTC
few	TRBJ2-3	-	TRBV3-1	CASSPQVSASTDTQYF	TGTGCCAGCAGCCCCCAAGTTTCGGCGTCCACAGATACGCAGTATTTT
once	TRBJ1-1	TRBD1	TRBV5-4	CASSSTGQINTEAFF	TGTGCCAGCAGCTCGACGGGACAGATCAACACTGAAGCTTTCTTT
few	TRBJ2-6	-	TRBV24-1	CATSDGAAGANVLTF	TGTGCCACCAGTGATGGGGCGGCAGGGGCCAACGTCCTGACTTTC
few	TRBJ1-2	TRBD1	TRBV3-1	CASSKGQRADGYTF	TGTGCCAGCAGCAAGGGACAGCGCGCGGATGGCTACACCTTC
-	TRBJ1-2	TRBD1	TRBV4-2	CASSQDKTGAGGYTF	TGTGCCAGCAGCCAAGATAAAACAGGGGCGGGTGGCTACACCTTC
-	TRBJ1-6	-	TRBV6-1	CASSERWQVRGSPLHF	TGTGCCAGCAGTGAAAGGTGGCAGGTCAGGGGCTCACCCCTCCACTTT
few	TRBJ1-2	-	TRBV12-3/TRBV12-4	CASSNNYGYTF	TGTGCCAGCAGCAATAACTATGGCTACACCTTC
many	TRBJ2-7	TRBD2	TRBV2	CASSLTSGRAYEQYF	TGTGCCAGCAGTTTGACTAGCGGGAGGGCCTACGAGCAGTACTTC
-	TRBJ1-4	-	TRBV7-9	CASSPRSDPDGNEKLFF	TGTGCCAGCAGCCCGAGATCCGACCCCGATGGTAATGAAAAACTGTTTTTT